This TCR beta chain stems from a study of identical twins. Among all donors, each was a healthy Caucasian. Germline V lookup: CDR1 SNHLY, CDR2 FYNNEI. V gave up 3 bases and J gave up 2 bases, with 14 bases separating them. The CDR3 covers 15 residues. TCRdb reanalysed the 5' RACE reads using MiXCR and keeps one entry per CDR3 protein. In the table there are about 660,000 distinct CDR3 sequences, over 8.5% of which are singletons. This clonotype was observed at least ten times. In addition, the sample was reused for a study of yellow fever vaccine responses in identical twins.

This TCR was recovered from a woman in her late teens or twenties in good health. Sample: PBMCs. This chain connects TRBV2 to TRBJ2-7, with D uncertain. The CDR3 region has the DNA TGTGCCAGCAGTGAGTCGGCAGAGCCCCCCTACGAGCAGTACTTC. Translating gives CASSESAEPPYEQYF.